These 24 T cell receptor beta chains were sequenced from one sample in a study of T cells in Graves' hyperthyroidism and ophthalmopathy. Amplified TCR beta CDR3 regions came from RNA transcripts. HTBI primers drove first-round RT-PCR of the TCR CDR3. TCRdb itself ran the multiplex PCR reads through MiXCR, one entry per CDR3 protein. The sample includes roughly 560,000 distinct CDR3 sequences, about 14% seen only once; the top ten take 3.5% to 4.5%. The sequenced material came from blood. Source of these receptors: a woman aged 40 to 50 with Graves' ophthalmopathy.

In its sample, this clonotype was seen many times. This chain joins TRBV6-5 and TRBJ2-6; D is unclear. Per the germline V gene, CDR1 is MNHEY and CDR2 is SVGAGI. Deletions cut 2 bases from V and 1 base from J, with 9 bases between. The length of the CDR3 is 16 residues. CDR3 sequence: CASSYQSPSGANVLTF. DNA of the CDR3: TGTGCCAGCAGTTACCAGAGCCCTTCTGGGGCCAACGTCCTGACTTTC.

This clonotype has a count of ten or more. The V and J genes are TRBV6-2 or TRBV6-3 and TRBJ2-7; 15 bases line up with TRBD2. The CDR3 covers 16 residues. The ends lost 5 bases at V and 4 bases at J; junction bases unmatched: 6. Germline CDR1 reads MNHEY; CDR2 reads SVGEGT. The CDR3 protein is CASSTRGLAGGYEQYF. DNA for the CDR3: TGTGCCAGCAGTACCCGAGGACTAGCGGGAGGGTACGAGCAGTACTTC.

In its sample, this clonotype was seen a few times. The genes are TRBV7-9 and TRBJ1-6; D unclear. The CDR3 length is 13 residues. With 5 bases removed from V and 9 bases from J, the gap between germline ends came to 11 bases. CDR1 and CDR2 from the germline V gene are SEHNR and FQNEAQ (reference sequence). Here the CDR3 DNA reads TGTGCCAGCAGCCCTCAAGGTGTTTCACCCCTCCACTTT. Protein product: CASSPQGVSPLHF.

This clonotype was observed a few times. Here the CDR3 reads CSAPGSVQETQYF. CDR3 DNA: TGCAGTGCCCCAGGGAGTGTACAAGAGACCCAGTACTTC. V and J are TRBV20-1 and TRBJ2-5; tentatively, D is TRBD1 or TRBD2 (5 bases each). Trimming took 6 bases from V and 2 from J, leaving 13 bases between them. Germline CDR1 is DFQATT and CDR2 is SNEGSKA (reference sequence). The CDR3 has 13 amino acids.

This clonotype occurred many times. V is TRBV9 and J is TRBJ2-7; TRBD1 matches 7 bases. Germline CDR1 SGDLS, CDR2 YYNGEE. The CDR3 extends over 13 amino acids. V shed 3 bases, J shed 6 bases, and the junction held 6 bases outside the gene matches. As DNA, the CDR3 is TGTGCCAGCAGCGCCAGGGGGTCTCCCGAGCAGTACTTC. This translates into CASSARGSPEQYF.

There are many counts of this clonotype. The CDR3 bases are TGTGCCAGCAGTTCCAACAGGGGGCACTACGAGCAGTACTTC. It codes for CASSSNRGHYEQYF. This chain connects TRBV12-3 or TRBV12-4 to TRBJ2-7; 9 bases agree with TRBD1. The CDR3 loop spans 14 amino acids. Germline trimming cut 4 bases from V and 3 bases from J; bases unmatched to any gene: 4.

This clonotype was counted ten times or more. The chain combines TRBV27 with TRBJ2-7; 10 nucleotides line up with TRBD1. The junction had 9 bases not matched to a gene; V was cut back by 6 bases and J by 1 base. The CDR3 runs 16 residues. CDR1 MNHEY and CDR2 SMNVEV come from the germline V gene (reference sequence). DNA of the CDR3: TGTGCCAGCAGCCTAAACCGGGACAGGGGTTCCTACGAGCAGTACTTC. It is translated as CASSLNRDRGSYEQYF.

The chain links TRBV7-9 to TRBJ2-7, with 8 bases identical to TRBD2. In germline, CDR1 is SEHNR, CDR2 FQNEAQ (reference sequence). The J segment lost 12 bases and the V segment lost 1 base, leaving 5 bases of the junction unmatched. The CDR3 has 12 amino acids. The CDR3 region is CASSLEGGLGYF. CDR3 in DNA: TGTGCCAGCAGCTTAGAGGGGGGACTAGGGTACTTC. Full variable domain (rest looked up from reference TRBV7-9 and TRBJ2-7): DTGVSQNPRHKITKRGQNVTFRCDPISEHNRLYWYRQTLGQGPEFLTYFQNEAQLEKSRLLSDRFSAERPKGSFSTLEIQRTEQGDSAMYLCASSLEGGLGYFGPGTRLTVT.

This clonotype was seen at least ten times. The chain links TRBV12-3 or TRBV12-4 to TRBJ2-7, with 9 bases identical to TRBD1. V was pared by 5 bases and J by 5 bases, with 7 bases of the junction left unmatched. The CDR3 has 14 amino acids. CDR3 protein: CASSLQGAVNEQYF. CDR3 DNA: TGTGCCAGCAGTCTACAGGGGGCGGTAAACGAGCAGTACTTC.

This clonotype has a count of ten or more. This chain links TRBV28 with TRBJ2-5; 12 bases are shared with TRBD2. The V gene's germline CDR1 is MDHEN and CDR2 SYDVKM. This CDR3 is built from 15 residues. Losses at the gene ends were 3 bases for V and 5 bases for J; bases not matched to a gene: 4. The CDR3 nucleotides are TGTGCCAGCAGTTTTTGGACTAGCGGGAAGGAGACCCAGTACTTC. Its translation: CASSFWTSGKETQYF.

This clonotype has ten or more counts. J is TRBJ2-3 and V is TRBV11-2; 9 bases map to TRBD2. V trimming: 5 bases; J trimming: 1 base; junction bases outside the gene matches: 7. The CDR3 is 16 amino acids. Germline V CDR1 and CDR2: SGHAT, FQNNGV. The CDR3 loop is CASSTTLAGGTDTQYF. DNA of the CDR3: TGTGCCAGCAGCACGACACTAGCGGGTGGCACAGATACGCAGTATTTT.

This clonotype has ten or more counts. One end of the junction is discordant with germline, which a read error may explain. This rearrangement joins TRBV30 to TRBJ1-5; D not resolved. The CDR3 length is 14 residues. Germline lookup yields CDR1 GTSNPN and CDR2 SVGIG (reference sequence). The CDR3 sequence: CAWSENSGKQPQHF. The CDR3 DNA reads TGTGCCTGGAGTGAGAATTCGGGCAAACAGCCCCAGCATTTT.

The J gene is TRBJ1-1, the V gene TRBV29-1, with no clear D. With 4 bases removed from V and 5 bases from J, the gap between germline ends came to 11 bases. The CDR3 is made up of 12 amino acids. Germline lookup yields CDR1 SQVTM and CDR2 ANQGSEA. CDR3 loop: CSVVLSSTEAFF. CDR3 nucleotides: TGCAGCGTTGTATTGTCTTCTACTGAAGCTTTCTTT.

The genes are TRBV5-5 and TRBJ2-2; 7 bases map to TRBD2. V trimming: 4 bases; J trimming: 7 bases; junction bases outside the gene matches: 7. The CDR3 length is 14 residues. Germline CDR1 SGHKS, CDR2 YYEKEE (reference sequence). CDR3 protein: CASSLWTSGGELFF. The CDR3 coding sequence is TGTGCCAGCAGCCTTTGGACTAGTGGCGGGGAGCTGTTTTTT.

This clonotype was observed a few times. This chain links TRBV6-1 with TRBJ1-5; tentative D call: TRBD1 (6 bases). CDR3 length: 15 amino acids. Trimming pared 7 bases from V and 0 bases from J, leaving 13 bases between. CDR1 is MNHNS, CDR2 SASEGT, per germline. Here the CDR3 reads CASTWTADSNQPQHF. DNA of the CDR3: TGTGCCAGCACCTGGACAGCAGATAGCAATCAGCCCCAGCATTTT.

This clonotype was counted many times. This chain connects TRBV6-1 to TRBJ2-7; a possible D gene is TRBD1 (5 bases). This CDR3 spans 14 amino acids. Trimming stripped 0 bases from V and 3 bases from J, with 9 bases between. The V gene's germline CDR1 is MNHNS and CDR2 SASEGT. The CDR3 DNA follows: TGTGCCAGCAGTGAAGCATGGCAGGGCTACGAGCAGTACTTC. It encodes CASSEAWQGYEQYF.

There are many counts of this clonotype. The V and J genes are TRBV28 and TRBJ1-2; weak D call: TRBD1 (6 bases). The V gene's germline CDR1 is MDHEN and CDR2 SYDVKM. The CDR3 covers 16 residues. V dropped 5 bases and J dropped 5 bases, with 21 bases sitting between them. The CDR3 loop is CASSEGNVRGLYGYTF. CDR3 nucleotide sequence: TGTGCCAGCAGTGAGGGCAACGTAAGGGGGTTGTATGGCTACACCTTC.

This clonotype was counted many times. The rearrangement uses TRBV6-2 or TRBV6-3 and TRBJ1-2; 12 positions match TRBD1. This CDR3 is 15 amino acids long. Germline CDR1 reads MNHEY; CDR2 reads SVGEGT. With V trimmed by 5 bases and J by 7 bases, 8 bases remained unmatched. The CDR3 region has the DNA TGTGCCAGCAGTAGCCCGGGACAGGGGGCGCTTGGCTACACCTTC. It translates to CASSSPGQGALGYTF.

The V and J genes are TRBV6-1 and TRBJ1-5; TRBD1 matches at 8 bases. Germline CDR1 is MNHNS and CDR2 is SASEGT. Trimming took 6 bases from V and 5 from J; bases not matched to a gene: 12. The CDR3 consists of 16 residues. The CDR3 loop is CASRAFDRGRDQPQHF. The CDR3 DNA is TGTGCCAGCAGAGCCTTCGACAGGGGAAGGGATCAGCCCCAGCATTTT.

Concerning this clonotype: Mismatch with germline at one junction end may stem from a read error. V gene TRBV28 combines with J gene TRBJ2-7; no firm D call. The CDR3 runs 13 residues. Per the germline V gene, CDR1 is MDHEN and CDR2 is SYDVKM. The CDR3 region is CASSPTGSYEEYF. CDR3 nucleotides: TGTGCCAGCAGTCCTACTGGGTCCTACGAGGAGTACTTC.

DNA of the CDR3: TGTGCCAGCAGGAAGTGGGGGGACACCGGGGAGCTGTTTTTT. This translates into CASRKWGDTGELFF. J is TRBJ2-2 and V is TRBV12-3 or TRBV12-4, with D possibly being TRBD2 (6 bases). The V end was cut by 6 bases, the J end by 3 bases, with 11 bases between. The CDR3 is 14 amino acids.

This clonotype has a count of ten or more. The rearrangement links TRBV27 to TRBJ2-3; a possible D gene is TRBD2 (6 bases). Trimming took 3 bases from V and 0 from J, leaving 13 bases between them. CDR1 is MNHEY, CDR2 SMNVEV, per germline (reference sequence). There are 16 residues in the CDR3. This CDR3 is CASSFYGRVSTDTQYF. The CDR3 nucleotides read TGTGCCAGCAGTTTTTACGGGAGAGTTAGCACAGATACGCAGTATTTT.

The gene calls are TRBV15 and TRBJ2-2; D not certain. Per germline, CDR1 LNHNV and CDR2 YYDKDF (reference sequence). The ends were cut back, 4 bases at V and 4 bases at J, with 13 bases in the middle. The CDR3 has 15 amino acids. The CDR3 DNA reads as TGTGCCACCAGCACCAGATCCCGGCGCACCGGGGAGCTGTTTTTT. Translation gives CATSTRSRRTGELFF.

This chain joins TRBV6-2 or TRBV6-3 and TRBJ2-3, with TRBD1 matching 7 bases. The CDR3 is 11 residues long. CDR1 is MNHEY, CDR2 SVGEGT, per germline. Trimming removed 9 bases from V and 4 bases from J; junction bases left unmatched: 1. The chain's CDR3 is CASGQADTQYF. CDR3 nucleotides: TGTGCCAGTGGACAGGCAGATACGCAGTATTTT.